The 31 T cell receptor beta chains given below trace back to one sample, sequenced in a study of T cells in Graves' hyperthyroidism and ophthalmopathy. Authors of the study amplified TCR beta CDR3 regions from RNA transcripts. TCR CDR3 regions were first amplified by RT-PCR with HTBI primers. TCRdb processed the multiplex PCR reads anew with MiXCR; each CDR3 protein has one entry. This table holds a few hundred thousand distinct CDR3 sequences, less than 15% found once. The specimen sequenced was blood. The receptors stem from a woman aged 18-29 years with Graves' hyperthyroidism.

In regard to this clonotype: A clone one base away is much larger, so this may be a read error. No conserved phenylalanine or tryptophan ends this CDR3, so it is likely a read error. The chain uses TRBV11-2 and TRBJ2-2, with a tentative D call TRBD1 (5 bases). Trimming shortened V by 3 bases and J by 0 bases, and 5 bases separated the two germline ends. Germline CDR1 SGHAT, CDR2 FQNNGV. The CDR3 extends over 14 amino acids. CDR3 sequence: CASSFRANTGELFL. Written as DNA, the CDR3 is TGTGCCAGCAGCTTCAGGGCGAACACCGGGGAGCTGTTTCTT.

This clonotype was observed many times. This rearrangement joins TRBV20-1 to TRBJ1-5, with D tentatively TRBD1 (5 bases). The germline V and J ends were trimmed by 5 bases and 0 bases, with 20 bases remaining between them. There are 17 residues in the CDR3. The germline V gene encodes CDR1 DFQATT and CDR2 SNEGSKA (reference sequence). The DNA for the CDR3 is TGCAGTGCTCGAATCCGGACAAACGGCTATAGCAATCAGCCCCAGCATTTT. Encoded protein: CSARIRTNGYSNQPQHF.

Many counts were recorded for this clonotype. CDR3 residues: CASSLGDTRPNTEAFF. DNA for the CDR3: TGTGCCAGCAGCTTAGGGGACACGCGCCCCAACACTGAAGCTTTCTTT. This chain connects TRBV7-2 to TRBJ1-1, with D maybe TRBD1 (6 bases). V lost 1 base, J lost 2 bases, and 14 bases lay in between. The V gene's germline CDR1 is SGHTA and CDR2 FQGNSA. The CDR3 contains 16 residues. Looking up the rest from reference TRBV7-2 and TRBJ1-1 gives the full variable domain: GAGVSQSPSNKVTEKGKDVELRCDPISGHTALYWYRQSLGQGLEFLIYFQGNSAPDKSGLPSDRFSAERTGGSVSTLTIQRTQQEDSAVYLCASSLGDTRPNTEAFFGQGTRLTVV.

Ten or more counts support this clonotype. This CDR3 is CASSHSDAINYGYTF. Here the CDR3 DNA reads TGTGCCAGCAGCCATAGTGACGCCATAAACTATGGCTACACCTTC. This chain uses TRBV7-9 with TRBJ1-2; D not certain. The CDR3 consists of 15 residues. Germline loops: CDR1 SEHNR, CDR2 FQNEAQ (reference sequence). The ends were cut back, 5 bases at V and 2 bases at J, with 15 bases in the middle.

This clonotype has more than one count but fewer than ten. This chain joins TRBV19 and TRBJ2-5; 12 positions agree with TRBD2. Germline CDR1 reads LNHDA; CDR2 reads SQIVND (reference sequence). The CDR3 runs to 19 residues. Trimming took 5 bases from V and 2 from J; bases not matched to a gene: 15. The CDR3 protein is CASSQTSGRNLLTQETQYF. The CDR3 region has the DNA TGTGCCAGTAGTCAGACTAGCGGGAGAAACCTCCTAACACAAGAGACCCAGTACTTC.

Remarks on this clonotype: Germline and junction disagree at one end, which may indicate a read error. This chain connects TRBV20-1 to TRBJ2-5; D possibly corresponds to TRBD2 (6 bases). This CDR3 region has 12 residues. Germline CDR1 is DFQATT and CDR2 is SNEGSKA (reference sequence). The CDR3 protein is CSTRTGEETQYF. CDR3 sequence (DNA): TGCAGTACTAGAACGGGGGAAGAGACCCAGTACTTC.

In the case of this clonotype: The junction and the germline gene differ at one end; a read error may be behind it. This chain's CDR3 is CSAREGEVKPQHF. In nucleotides, the CDR3 is TGCAGTGCGAGAGAGGGGGAGGTGAAGCCCCAGCATTTT. This chain connects TRBV20-1 to TRBJ1-5, with D possibly TRBD1 on 6 matching bases. CDR1 DFQATT and CDR2 SNEGSKA come from the germline V gene (reference sequence). The CDR3 sequence is 13 residues long.

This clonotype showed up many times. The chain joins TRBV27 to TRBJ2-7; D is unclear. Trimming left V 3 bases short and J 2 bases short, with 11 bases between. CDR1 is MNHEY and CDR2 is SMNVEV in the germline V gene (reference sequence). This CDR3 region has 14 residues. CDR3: CASSFIPEAYEQYF. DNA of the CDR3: TGTGCCAGCAGTTTTATACCGGAAGCCTACGAGCAGTACTTC.

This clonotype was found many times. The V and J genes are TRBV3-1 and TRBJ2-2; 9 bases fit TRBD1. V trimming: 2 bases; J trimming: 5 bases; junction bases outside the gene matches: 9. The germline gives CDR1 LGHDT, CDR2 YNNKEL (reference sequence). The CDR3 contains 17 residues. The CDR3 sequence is CASSQTLGTGWTGELFF. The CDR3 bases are TGTGCCAGCAGCCAAACCCTTGGGACAGGGTGGACCGGGGAGCTGTTTTTT.

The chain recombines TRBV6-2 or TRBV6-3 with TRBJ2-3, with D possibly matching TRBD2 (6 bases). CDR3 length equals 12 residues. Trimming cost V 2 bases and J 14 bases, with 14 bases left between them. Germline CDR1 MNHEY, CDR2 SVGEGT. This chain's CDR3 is CASSYLARDWYF. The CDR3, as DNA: TGTGCCAGCAGTTACCTAGCCCGGGACTGGTATTTT.

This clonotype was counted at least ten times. The CDR3 here is CSVPGQGRFNYGYTF. The CDR3 nucleotides read TGCAGCGTCCCAGGACAGGGCCGATTTAACTATGGCTACACCTTC. The chain is built from TRBV29-1 and TRBJ1-2; TRBD1 matches 8 bases. V shed 6 bases, J shed 1 base, and the junction held 10 bases outside the gene matches. Germline CDR1 is SQVTM and CDR2 is ANQGSEA. CDR3 length: 15 residues.

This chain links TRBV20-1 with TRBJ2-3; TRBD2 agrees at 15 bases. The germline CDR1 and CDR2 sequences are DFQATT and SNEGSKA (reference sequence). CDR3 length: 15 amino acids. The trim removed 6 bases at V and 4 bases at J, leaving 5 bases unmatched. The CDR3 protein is CSASGTSGRSDTQYF. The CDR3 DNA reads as TGCAGTGCCAGCGGGACTAGCGGGAGGTCAGATACGCAGTATTTT.

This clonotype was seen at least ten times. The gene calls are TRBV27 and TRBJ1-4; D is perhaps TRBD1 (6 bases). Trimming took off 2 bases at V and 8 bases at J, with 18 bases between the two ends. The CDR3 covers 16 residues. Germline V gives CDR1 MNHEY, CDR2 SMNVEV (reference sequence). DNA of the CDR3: TGTGCCAGCAGTTTAGGCCCTGGCGACAGGCGGGAAAAACTGTTTTTT. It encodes CASSLGPGDRREKLFF.

The DNA for the CDR3 is TGTGCCATCAGTGACCCCGTAAGGGATTCCTACGAGCAGTACTTC. It is translated as CAISDPVRDSYEQYF. The V call is TRBV10-3, the J call TRBJ2-7; D is unresolved. V dropped 3 bases and J dropped 1 base, with 13 bases sitting between them. This CDR3 has 15 amino acids. Germline assignment: CDR1 ENHRY and CDR2 SYGVKD.

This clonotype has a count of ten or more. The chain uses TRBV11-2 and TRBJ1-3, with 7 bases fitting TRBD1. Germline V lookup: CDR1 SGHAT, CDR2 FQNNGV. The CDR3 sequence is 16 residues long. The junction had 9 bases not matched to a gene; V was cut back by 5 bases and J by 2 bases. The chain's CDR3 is CASSPLDRATGNTIYF. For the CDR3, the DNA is TGTGCCAGCAGCCCCTTAGACAGGGCCACTGGAAACACCATATATTTT.

The CDR3 DNA is TGTGCCTGGAGTGTATGGCCCCAAGTCCTCGCTGGGGCCAACGTCCTGACTTTC. This gives the protein CAWSVWPQVLAGANVLTF. V gene TRBV30 combines with J gene TRBJ2-6; D remains unclear. V gave up 0 bases and J gave up 2 bases, with 17 bases separating them. Germline values: CDR1 GTSNPN, CDR2 SVGIG (reference sequence). The CDR3 is 18 residues long.

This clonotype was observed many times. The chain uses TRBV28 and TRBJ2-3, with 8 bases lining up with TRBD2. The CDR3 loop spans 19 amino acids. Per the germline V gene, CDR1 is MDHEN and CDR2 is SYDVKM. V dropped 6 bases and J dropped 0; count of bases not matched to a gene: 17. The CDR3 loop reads CASSYDSGTSYSSTDTQYF. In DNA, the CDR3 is TGTGCCAGCAGCTACGATAGCGGGACTTCTTATTCTAGCACAGATACGCAGTATTTT.

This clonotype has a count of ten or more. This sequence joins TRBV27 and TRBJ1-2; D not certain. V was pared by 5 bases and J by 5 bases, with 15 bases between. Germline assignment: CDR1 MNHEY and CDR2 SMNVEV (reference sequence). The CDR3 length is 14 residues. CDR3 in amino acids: CASSRGPLGYGYTF. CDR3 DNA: TGTGCCAGCAGTCGCGGTCCCCTGGGGTATGGCTACACCTTC.

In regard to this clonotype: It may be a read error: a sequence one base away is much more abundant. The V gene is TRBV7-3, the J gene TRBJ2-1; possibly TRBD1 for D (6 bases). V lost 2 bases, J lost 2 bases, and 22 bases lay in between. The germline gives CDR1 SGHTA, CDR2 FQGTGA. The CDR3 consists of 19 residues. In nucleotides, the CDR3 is TGTGCCAGCAGCTTAGAAGGGGGTTTGGACCCTGGGCCCTACAATGAGCAGTTCTTC. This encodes CASSLEGGLDPGPYNEQFF.

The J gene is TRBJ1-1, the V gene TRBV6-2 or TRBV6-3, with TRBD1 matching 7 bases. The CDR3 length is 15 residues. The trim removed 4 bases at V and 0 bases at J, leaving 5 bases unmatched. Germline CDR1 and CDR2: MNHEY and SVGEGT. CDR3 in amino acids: CASSSLGQMNTEAFF. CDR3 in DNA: TGTGCCAGCAGTTCCCTGGGACAGATGAACACTGAAGCTTTCTTT.

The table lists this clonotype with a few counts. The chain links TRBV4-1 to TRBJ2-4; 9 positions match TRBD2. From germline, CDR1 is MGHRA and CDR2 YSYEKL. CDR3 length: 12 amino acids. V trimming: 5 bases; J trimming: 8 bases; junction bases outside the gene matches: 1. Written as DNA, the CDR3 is TGCGCCAGCAGCAGCGGGGGGTACATTCAGTACTTC. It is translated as CASSSGGYIQYF.

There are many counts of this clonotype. The CDR3 nucleotides read TGTGCCAGCGGGGGGGCCCTCTCCTACAATGAGCAGTTCTTC. As protein: CASGGALSYNEQFF. This rearrangement joins TRBV6-1 to TRBJ2-1; D possibly corresponds to TRBD2 (7 bases). Between the trimmed V and J ends, which lost 8 bases and 0 bases, there was a span of 11 bases. The CDR3 spans 14 residues. CDR1 and CDR2 from the germline V gene are MNHNS and SASEGT.

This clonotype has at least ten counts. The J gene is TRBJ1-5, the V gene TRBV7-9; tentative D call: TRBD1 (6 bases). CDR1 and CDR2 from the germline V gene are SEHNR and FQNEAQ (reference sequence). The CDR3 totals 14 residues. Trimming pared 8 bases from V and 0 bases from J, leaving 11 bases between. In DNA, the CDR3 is TGTGCCAGCGTGTCACAGGGTAGCAATCAGCCCCAGCATTTT. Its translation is CASVSQGSNQPQHF.

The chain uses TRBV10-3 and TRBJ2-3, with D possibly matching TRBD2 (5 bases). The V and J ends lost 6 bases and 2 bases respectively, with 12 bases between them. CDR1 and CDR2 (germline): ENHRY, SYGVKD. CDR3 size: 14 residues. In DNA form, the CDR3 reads TGTGCCATCAGGACGGGGATCTCCACAGATACGCAGTATTTT. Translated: CAIRTGISTDTQYF.

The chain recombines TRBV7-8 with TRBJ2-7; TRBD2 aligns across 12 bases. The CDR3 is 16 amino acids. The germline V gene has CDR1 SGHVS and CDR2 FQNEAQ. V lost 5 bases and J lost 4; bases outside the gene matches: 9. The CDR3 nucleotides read TGTGCCAGCAGCCCGACACTAGCGGGAGGTTCATACGAGCAGTACTTC. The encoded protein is CASSPTLAGGSYEQYF.

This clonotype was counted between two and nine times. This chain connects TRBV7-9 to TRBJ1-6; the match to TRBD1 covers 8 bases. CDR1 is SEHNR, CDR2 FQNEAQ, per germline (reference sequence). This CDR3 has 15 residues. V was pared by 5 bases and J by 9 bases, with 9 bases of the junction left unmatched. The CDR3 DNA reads TGTGCCAGCAGCCGGGACAGGACTTTTAGTTCACCCCTCCACTTT. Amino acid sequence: CASSRDRTFSSPLHF.

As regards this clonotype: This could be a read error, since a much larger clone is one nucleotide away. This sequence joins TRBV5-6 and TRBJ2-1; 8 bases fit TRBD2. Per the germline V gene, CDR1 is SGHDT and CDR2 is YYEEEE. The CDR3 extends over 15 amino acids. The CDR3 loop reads CTSSNGGAGYNEQFF. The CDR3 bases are TGTACCAGCAGCAACGGGGGGGCCGGGTACAATGAGCAGTTCTTC.

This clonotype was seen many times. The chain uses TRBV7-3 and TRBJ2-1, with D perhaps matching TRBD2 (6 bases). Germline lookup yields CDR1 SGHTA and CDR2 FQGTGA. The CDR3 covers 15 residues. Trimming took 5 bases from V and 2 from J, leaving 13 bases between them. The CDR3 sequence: CASSPVSGAYNEQFF. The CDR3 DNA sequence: TGTGCCAGCAGCCCCGTTAGCGGAGCCTACAATGAGCAGTTCTTC.

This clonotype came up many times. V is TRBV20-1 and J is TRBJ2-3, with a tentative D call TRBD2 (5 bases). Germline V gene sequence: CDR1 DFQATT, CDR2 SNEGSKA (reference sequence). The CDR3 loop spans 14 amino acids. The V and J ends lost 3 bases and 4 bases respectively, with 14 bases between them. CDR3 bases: TGCAGTGCTAGGGACTGGGCTAGCCCAGATACGCAGTATTTT. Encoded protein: CSARDWASPDTQYF.

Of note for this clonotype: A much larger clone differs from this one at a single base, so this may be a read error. The CDR3 sequence: CATSAPGQGAYEQYF. The CDR3 bases are TGTGCCACCAGTGCTCCGGGACAGGGGGCATATGAGCAGTACTTC. The chain is built from TRBV24-1 and TRBJ2-7; 12 positions agree with TRBD1. The CDR3 contains 15 residues. V was clipped by 5 bases and J by 7 bases; unmatched bases: 8. Germline V lookup: CDR1 KGHDR, CDR2 SFDVKD.

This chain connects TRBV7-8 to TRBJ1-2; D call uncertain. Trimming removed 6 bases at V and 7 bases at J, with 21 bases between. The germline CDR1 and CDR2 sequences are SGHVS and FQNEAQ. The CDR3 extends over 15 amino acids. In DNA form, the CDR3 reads TGTGCCAGCAGTAGGGCCCCGGAAAGCGTCTCTGGCTACACCTTC. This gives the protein CASSRAPESVSGYTF.